This record covers a single T cell receptor (beta chain). Its target is not known. V gave up 0 bases and J gave up 3 bases, with 12 bases separating them. CDR1 is LNHNV, CDR2 YYDKDF, per germline (reference sequence). CDR3 length: 15 amino acids. This record comes from a study of T cell responses to AZD1222 COVID-19 vaccine. Turning to the study itself: Samples with a second dose at about 4 or about 12 weeks were pooled together. Study observations and caveats: Clonal diversity may have been underestimated in mostly white British donors.

TCRdb keeps only in-frame clones here, not all; method: immunoSEQ multiplex PCR. The table includes about 120,000 clones, about 90% detected once. The rearrangement links TRBV15 to TRBJ2-7, with a possible D match to TRBD2 (6 bases). This receptor was taken from an adult in good health. Sequenced material: peripheral blood, taken on day 0 of AZD1222 vaccination. Here the CDR3 DNA reads TGTGCCACCAGCAGAGATCTGGGAGGACTCTACGAGCAGTACTTC. Residues: CATSRDLGGLYEQYF.